This TCR beta chain was identified during a study of T cell repertoires in cytomegalovirus infection. Study background: HLA-C-restricted CMV epitopes, recently identified, and well-studied HLA-B-restricted ones were used by the study. Findings of the study overall: CMV-specific HLA-C-restricted TCR beta clonotypes dominated the ex vivo response. Carriage of CMV together with the relevant HLA was identifiable through cumulative public TCR beta family frequency.

One entry per CDR3 protein results from TCRdb running MiXCR on the reads. The sample records hundreds of thousands of distinct CDR3 sequences, about 30% being singletons. This clonotype was seen many times. Antigen: not known. The germline V gene encodes CDR1 SGHTA and CDR2 FQGNSA. This CDR3 region has 15 residues. Trimming took off 1 base at V and 6 bases at J, with 13 bases between the two ends. This sample comprised cultured PBMCs, obtained from culture after CMV antigen stimulation. This TCR derives from a human donor in good health (CMV status not recorded). Some clones in this sample may be carry-over from other donors' samples. The chain uses TRBV7-2 and TRBJ2-4, with a possible D match to TRBD2 (5 bases). The CDR3 sequence: CASSLDMSRGNIQYF. CDR3 bases: TGTGCCAGCAGCTTAGATATGTCTCGGGGAAACATTCAGTACTTC.